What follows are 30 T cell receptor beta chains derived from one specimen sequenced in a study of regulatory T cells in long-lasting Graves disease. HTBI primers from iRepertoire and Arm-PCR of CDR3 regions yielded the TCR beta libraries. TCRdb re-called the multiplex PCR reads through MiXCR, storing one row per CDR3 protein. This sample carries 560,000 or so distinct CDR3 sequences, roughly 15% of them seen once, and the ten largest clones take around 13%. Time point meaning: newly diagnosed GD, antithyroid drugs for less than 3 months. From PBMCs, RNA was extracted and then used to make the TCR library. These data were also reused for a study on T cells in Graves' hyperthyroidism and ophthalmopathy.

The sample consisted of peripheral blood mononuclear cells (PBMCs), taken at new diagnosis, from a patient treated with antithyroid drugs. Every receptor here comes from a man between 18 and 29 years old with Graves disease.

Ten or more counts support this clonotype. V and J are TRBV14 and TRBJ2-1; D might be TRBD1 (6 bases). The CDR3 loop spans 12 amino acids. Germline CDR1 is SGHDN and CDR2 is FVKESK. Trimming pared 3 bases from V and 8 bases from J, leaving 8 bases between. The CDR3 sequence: CASSHGQHEQFF. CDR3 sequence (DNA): TGTGCCAGCAGCCACGGACAGCATGAGCAGTTCTTC.

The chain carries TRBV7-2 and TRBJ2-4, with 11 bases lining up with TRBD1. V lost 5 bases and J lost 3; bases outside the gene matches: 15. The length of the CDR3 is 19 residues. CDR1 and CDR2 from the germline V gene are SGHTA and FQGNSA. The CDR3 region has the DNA TGTGCCAGCAGCCTTCTAGGGACAGGGGGAGTACGGGGCAAAAACATTCAGTACTTC. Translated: CASSLLGTGGVRGKNIQYF.

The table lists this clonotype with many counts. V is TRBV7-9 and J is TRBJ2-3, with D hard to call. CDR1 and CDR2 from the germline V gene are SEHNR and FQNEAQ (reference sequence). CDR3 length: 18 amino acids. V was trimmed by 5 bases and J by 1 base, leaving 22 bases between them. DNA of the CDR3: TGTGCCAGCAGCACACCGCGCCACCCTTTGACACGCACAGATACGCAGTATTTT. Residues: CASSTPRHPLTRTDTQYF.

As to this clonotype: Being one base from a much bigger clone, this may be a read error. CDR3 sequence reads: CATSALDRSYNEQSF. The DNA of the CDR3 is TGTGCCACCAGTGCGCTGGACAGGTCTTACAATGAGCAGTCCTTC. The rearrangement joins TRBV24-1 to TRBJ2-1; the match to TRBD1 covers 7 bases. The CDR3 extends over 15 amino acids. Germline V gene lookup returns CDR1 KGHDR and CDR2 SFDVKD.

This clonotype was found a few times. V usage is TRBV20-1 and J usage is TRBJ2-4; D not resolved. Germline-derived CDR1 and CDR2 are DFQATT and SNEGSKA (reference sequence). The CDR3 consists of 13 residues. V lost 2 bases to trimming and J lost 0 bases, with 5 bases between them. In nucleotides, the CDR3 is TGCAGTGCTAGACGTCTAGCCAAAAACATTCAGTACTTC. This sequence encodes CSARRLAKNIQYF.

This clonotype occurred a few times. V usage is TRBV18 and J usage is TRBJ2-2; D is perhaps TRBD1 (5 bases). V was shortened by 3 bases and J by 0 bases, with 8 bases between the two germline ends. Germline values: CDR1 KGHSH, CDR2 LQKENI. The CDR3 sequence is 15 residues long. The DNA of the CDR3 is TGTGCCAGCTCACCCCCCAGGGCGAACACCGGGGAGCTGTTTTTT. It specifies CASSPPRANTGELFF.

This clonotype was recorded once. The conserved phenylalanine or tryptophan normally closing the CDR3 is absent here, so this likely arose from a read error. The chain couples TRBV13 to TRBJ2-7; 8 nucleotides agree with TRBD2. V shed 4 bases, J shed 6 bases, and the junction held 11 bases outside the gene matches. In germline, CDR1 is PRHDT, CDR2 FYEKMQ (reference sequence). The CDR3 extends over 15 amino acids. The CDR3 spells CASSSGLAIGLEQYI. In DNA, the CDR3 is TGTGCCAGCAGCTCTGGACTAGCAATTGGTCTCGAGCAGTACATC.

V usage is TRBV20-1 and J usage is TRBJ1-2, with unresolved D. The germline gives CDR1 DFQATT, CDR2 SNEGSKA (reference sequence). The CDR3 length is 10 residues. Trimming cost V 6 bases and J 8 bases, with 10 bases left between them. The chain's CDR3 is CSALGGGYTF. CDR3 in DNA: TGCAGTGCACTTGGAGGGGGCTACACCTTC.

The CDR3 bases are TGTGCCAGCAGCCAAGAAAAAGCGGGAGTTGTCGAGCAGTACTTC. Its protein is CASSQEKAGVVEQYF. This sequence joins TRBV3-1 and TRBJ2-7; 8 nucleotides agree with TRBD2. Germline values: CDR1 LGHDT, CDR2 YNNKEL (reference sequence). The CDR3 covers 15 residues. The V gene end was trimmed by 0 bases and the J gene end by 6 bases; junction bases not matched to a gene: 7.

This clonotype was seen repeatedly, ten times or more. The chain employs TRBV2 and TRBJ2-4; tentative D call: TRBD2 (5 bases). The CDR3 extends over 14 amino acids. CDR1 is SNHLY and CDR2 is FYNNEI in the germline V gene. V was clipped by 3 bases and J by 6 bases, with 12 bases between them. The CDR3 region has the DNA TGTGCCAGCAGTGAGGGGTTGGAGGTAAACATTCAGTACTTC. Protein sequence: CASSEGLEVNIQYF. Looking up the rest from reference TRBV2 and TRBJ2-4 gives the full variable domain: EPEVTQTPSHQVTQMGQEVILRCVPISNHLYFYWYRQILGQKVEFLVSFYNNEISEKSEIFDDQFSVERPDGSNFTLKIRSTKLEDSAMYFCASSEGLEVNIQYFGAGTRLSVL.

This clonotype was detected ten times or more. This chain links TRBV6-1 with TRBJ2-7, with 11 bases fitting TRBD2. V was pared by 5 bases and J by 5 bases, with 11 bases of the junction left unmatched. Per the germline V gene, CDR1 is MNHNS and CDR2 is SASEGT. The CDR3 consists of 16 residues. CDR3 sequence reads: CASSPRRLAGRNEQYF. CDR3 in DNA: TGTGCCAGCAGTCCCCGCAGACTAGCGGGAAGGAACGAGCAGTACTTC.

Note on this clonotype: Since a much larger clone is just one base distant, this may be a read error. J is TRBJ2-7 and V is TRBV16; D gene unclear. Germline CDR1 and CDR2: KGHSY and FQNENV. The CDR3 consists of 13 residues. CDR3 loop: CACSQVQTYEQYF. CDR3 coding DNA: TGTGCCTGCAGCCAAGTCCAGACCTACGAGCAGTACTTC. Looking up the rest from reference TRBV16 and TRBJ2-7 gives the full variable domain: GEEVAQTPKHLVRGEGQKAKLYCAPIKGHSYVFWYQQVLKNEFKFLISFQNENVFDETGMPKERFSAKCLPNSPCSLEIQATKLEDSAVYFCACSQVQTYEQYFGPGTRLTVT.

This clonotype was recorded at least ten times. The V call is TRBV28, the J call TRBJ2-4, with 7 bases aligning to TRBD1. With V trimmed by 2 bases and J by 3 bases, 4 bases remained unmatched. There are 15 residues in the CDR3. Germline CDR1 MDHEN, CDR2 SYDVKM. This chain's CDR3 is CASSLEGAGKNIQYF. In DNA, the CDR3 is TGTGCCAGCAGTTTAGAGGGGGCTGGCAAAAACATTCAGTACTTC.

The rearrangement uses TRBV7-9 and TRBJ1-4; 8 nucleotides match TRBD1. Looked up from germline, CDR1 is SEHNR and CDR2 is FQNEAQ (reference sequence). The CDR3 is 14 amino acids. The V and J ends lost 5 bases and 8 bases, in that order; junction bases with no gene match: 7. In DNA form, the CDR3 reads TGTGCCAGCAGCCCGCGACAGGGGAACGAAAAACTGTTTTTT. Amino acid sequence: CASSPRQGNEKLFF.

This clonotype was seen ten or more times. The CDR3 DNA reads TGTGCCAGCAGTTTCACAGGCGGGTACGAGCAGTACTTC. Translating gives CASSFTGGYEQYF. V usage is TRBV28 and J usage is TRBJ2-7; D is tentatively TRBD1 or TRBD2 (5 bases each). Trimming removed 3 bases from V and 4 bases from J, with 10 bases in between. This CDR3 has 13 residues. The germline V gene encodes CDR1 MDHEN and CDR2 SYDVKM.

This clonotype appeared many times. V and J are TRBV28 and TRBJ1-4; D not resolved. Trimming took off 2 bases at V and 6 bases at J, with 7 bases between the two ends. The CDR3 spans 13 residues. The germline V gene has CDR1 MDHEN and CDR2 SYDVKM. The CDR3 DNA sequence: TGTGCCAGCAGTTTAGCAGGAGATGAAAAACTGTTTTTT. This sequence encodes CASSLAGDEKLFF.

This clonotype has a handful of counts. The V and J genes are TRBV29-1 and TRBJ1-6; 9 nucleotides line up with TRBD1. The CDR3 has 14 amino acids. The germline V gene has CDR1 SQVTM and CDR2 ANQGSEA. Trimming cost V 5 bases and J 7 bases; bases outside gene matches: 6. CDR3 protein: CSVQTGGRNSPLHF. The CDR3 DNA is TGCAGCGTTCAGACAGGGGGAAGGAATTCACCCCTCCACTTT.

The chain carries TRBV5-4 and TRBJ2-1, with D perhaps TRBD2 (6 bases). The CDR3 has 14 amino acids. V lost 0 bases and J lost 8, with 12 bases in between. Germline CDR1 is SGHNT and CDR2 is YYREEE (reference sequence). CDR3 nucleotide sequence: TGTGCCAGCAGCTTGGCGGGACTGGGCTATGAGCAGTTCTTC. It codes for CASSLAGLGYEQFF.

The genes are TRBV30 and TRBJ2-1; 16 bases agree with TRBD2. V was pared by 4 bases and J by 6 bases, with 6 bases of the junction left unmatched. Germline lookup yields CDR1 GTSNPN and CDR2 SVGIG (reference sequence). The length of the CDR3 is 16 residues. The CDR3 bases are TGTGCCTGGAAGGGACTAGCGGGAGGGCTTCGCAATGAGCAGTTCTTC. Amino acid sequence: CAWKGLAGGLRNEQFF.

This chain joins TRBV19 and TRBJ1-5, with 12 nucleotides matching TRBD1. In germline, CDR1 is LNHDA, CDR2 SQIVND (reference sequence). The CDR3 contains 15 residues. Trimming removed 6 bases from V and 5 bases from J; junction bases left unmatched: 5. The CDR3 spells CASSGGQGAHQPQHF. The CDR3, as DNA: TGTGCCAGTAGCGGGGGACAGGGGGCACATCAGCCCCAGCATTTT.

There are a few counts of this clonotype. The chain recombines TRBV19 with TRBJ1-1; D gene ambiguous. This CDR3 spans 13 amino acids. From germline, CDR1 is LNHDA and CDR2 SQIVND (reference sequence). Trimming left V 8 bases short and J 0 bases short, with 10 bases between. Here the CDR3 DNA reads TGTGCCAGTTGTCCAGAGTTGAACACTGAAGCTTTCTTT. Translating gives CASCPELNTEAFF.

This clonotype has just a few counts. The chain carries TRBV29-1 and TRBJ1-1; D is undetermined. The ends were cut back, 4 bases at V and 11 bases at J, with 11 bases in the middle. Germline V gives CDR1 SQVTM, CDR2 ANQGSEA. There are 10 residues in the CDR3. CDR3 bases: TGCAGCGTTGGGCAGAGGGAGGCTTTCTTT. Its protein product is CSVGQREAFF.

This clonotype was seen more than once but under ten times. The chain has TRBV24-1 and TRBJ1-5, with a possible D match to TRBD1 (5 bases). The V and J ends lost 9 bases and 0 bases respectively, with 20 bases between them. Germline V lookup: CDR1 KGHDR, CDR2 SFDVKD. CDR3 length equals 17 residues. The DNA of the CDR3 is TGTGCCACCGACTTAGGGGAAAGACACTATAGCAATCAGCCCCAGCATTTT. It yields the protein CATDLGERHYSNQPQHF.

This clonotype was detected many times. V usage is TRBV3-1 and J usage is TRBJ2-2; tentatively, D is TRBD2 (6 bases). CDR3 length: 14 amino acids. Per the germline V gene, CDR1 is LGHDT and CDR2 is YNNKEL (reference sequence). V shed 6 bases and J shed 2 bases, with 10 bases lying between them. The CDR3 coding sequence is TGTGCCAGCAGAGCGGAGGGAAACACCGGGGAGCTGTTTTTT. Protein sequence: CASRAEGNTGELFF.

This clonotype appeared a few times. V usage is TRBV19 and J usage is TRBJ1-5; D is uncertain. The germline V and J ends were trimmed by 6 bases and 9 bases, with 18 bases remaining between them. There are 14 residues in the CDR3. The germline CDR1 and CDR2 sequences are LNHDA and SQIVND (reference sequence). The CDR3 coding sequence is TGTGCCAGTAGCCGGGAGCCCTTGGTTTCGCCCCAGCATTTT. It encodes CASSREPLVSPQHF. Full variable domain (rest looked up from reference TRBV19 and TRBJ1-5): DGGITQSPKYLFRKEGQNVTLSCEQNLNHDAMYWYRQDPGQGLRLIYYSQIVNDFQKGDIAEGYSVSREKKESFPLTVTSAQKNPTAFYLCASSREPLVSPQHFGDGTRLSIL.

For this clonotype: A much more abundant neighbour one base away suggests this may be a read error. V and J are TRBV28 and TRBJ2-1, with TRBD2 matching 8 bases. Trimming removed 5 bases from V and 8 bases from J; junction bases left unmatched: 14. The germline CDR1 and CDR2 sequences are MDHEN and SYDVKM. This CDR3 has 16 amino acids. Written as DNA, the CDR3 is TGTGCCAGCAGTCCCGGGGGGGGGTCGCGGGTTCATGAGCAGTTCTTC. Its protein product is CASSPGGGSRVHEQFF.

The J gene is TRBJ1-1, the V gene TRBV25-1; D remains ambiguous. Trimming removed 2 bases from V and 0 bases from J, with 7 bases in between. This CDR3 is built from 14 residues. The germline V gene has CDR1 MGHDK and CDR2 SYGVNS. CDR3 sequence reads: CASSETAVNTEAFF. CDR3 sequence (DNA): TGTGCCAGCAGTGAAACAGCGGTGAACACTGAAGCTTTCTTT. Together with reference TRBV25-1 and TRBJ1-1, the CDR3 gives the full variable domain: EADIYQTPRYLVIGTGKKITLECSQTMGHDKMYWYQQDPGMELHLIHYSYGVNSTEKGDLSSESTVSRIRTEHFPLTLESARPSHTSQYLCASSETAVNTEAFFGQGTRLTVV.

CDR3 nucleotide sequence: TGTGCCAGCAGTTACTTTAGGCTTTACCTAGCCAAAAACATTCAGTACTTC. Its protein product is CASSYFRLYLAKNIQYF. The gene calls are TRBV6-2 or TRBV6-3 and TRBJ2-4; D is ambiguous. Germline CDR1 reads MNHEY; CDR2 reads SVGEGT. The CDR3 has 17 amino acids. Trimming removed 1 base at V and 0 bases at J, with 13 bases between.

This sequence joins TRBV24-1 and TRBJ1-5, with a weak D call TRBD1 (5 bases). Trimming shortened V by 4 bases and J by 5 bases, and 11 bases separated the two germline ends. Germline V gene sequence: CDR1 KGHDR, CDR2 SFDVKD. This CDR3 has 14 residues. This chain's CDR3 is CATSEQQVHQPQHF. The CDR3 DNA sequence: TGTGCCACCAGTGAGCAACAGGTTCATCAGCCCCAGCATTTT.

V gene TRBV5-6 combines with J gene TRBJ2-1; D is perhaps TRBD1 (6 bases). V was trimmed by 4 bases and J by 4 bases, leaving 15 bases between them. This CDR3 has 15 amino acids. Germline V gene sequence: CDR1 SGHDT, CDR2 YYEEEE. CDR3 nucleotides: TGTGCCAGCAGCACAAGGGGGTCCCTTTACAATGAGCAGTTCTTC. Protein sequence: CASSTRGSLYNEQFF.